This T cell receptor (beta chain) stems from a study of control samples from healthy donors and cancer patients. The table came from immunoSEQ multiplex PCR; TCRdb's copy has only in-frame clones and leaves some out. Here the sample spans tens of thousands of clones, about 88% being singletons. V was clipped by 9 bases and J by 3 bases, with 10 bases between them. Germline-derived CDR1 and CDR2 are LNHDA and SQIVND (reference sequence). This CDR3 spans 12 amino acids. This clone was observed a few times. Additional DNA sequences in this sample encode the identical CDR3. The chain employs TRBV19 and TRBJ2-3; D ambiguous. The sequence came from a woman between 50 and 59 years old in good health. The sequenced sample consisted of blood. The CDR3 nucleotides are TGTGCCAGCCAACTTGGTACAGATACGCAGTATTTT. As protein: CASQLGTDTQYF.